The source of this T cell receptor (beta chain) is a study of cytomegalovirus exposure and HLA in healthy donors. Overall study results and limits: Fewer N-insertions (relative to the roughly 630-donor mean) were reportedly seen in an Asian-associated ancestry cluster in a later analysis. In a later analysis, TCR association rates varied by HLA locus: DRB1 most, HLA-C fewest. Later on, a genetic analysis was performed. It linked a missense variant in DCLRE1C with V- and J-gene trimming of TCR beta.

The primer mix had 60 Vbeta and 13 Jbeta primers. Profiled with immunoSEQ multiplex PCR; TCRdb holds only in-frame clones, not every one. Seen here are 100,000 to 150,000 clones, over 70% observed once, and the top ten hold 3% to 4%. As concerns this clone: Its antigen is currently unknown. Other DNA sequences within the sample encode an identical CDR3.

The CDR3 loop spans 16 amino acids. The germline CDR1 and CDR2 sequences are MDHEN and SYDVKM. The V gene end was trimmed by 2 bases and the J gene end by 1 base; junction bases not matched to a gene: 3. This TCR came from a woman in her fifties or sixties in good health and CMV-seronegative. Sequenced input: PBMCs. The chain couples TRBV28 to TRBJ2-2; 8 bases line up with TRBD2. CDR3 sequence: CASSLGAGGNTGELFF. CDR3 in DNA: TGTGCCAGCAGTTTAGGGGCGGGGGGGAACACCGGGGAGCTGTTTTTT.